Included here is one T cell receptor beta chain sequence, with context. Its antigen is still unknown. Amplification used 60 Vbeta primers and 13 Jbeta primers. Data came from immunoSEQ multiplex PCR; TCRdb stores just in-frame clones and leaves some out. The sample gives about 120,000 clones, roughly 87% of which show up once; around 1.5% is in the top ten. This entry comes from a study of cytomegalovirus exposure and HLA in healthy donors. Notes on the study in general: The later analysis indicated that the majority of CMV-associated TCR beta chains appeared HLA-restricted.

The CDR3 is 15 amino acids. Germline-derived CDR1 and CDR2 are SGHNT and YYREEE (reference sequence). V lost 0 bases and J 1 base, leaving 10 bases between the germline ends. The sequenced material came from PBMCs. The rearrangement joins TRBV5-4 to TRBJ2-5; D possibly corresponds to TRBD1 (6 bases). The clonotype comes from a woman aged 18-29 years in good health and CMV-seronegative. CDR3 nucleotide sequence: TGTGCCAGCAGCTTGGCCCCGACAGGCCAAGAGACCCAGTACTTC. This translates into CASSLAPTGQETQYF.